Listed here are 5 T cell receptor beta chains from one sample, sequenced in a study of blood T cell repertoires in COVID-19. The repertoire was sequenced with immunoSEQ multiplex PCR; TCRdb's copy has only in-frame clones and lacks some. The sample lists under 250,000 clones, nearly 90% occurring once. What was sequenced was peripheral blood. The receptors were gathered from a man aged 50 or older with COVID-19, enrolled during active disease.

The chain uses TRBV6-6 and TRBJ2-3, with TRBD2 matching over 9 bases. The CDR3 spans 16 residues. Germline V gene data show CDR1 as MNHNY and CDR2 as SVGAGI (reference sequence). Unmatched junction bases numbered 5, after V lost 2 bases and J lost 2 bases. CDR3 sequence reads: CASSYLSGGPTDTQYF. CDR3 nucleotide sequence: TGTGCCAGCAGTTACCTCAGCGGGGGGCCCACAGATACGCAGTATTTT.

The CDR3 coding sequence is TGCGCCAGCACTCCATTAGCGGGAGAATCCTACAATGAGCAGTTCTTC. It encodes CASTPLAGESYNEQFF. The chain links TRBV4-1 to TRBJ2-1, with 9 bases identical to TRBD2. Germline CDR1 and CDR2: MGHRA and YSYEKL. V gave up 7 bases and J gave up 1 base; unmatched junction bases: 8. The length of the CDR3 is 16 residues.

V is TRBV19 and J is TRBJ1-6; 7 bases agree with TRBD1. CDR1 and CDR2 (germline): LNHDA, SQIVND (reference sequence). The CDR3 totals 13 residues. Unmatched junction bases numbered 7, after V lost 8 bases and J lost 9 bases. The CDR3 region has the DNA TGTGCCAGTTTGGGACAGAATAGTTCACCCCTCCACTTT. This translates into CASLGQNSSPLHF.

For the CDR3, the DNA is TGTGCCAGCAGCCCGACATATCAAGAGACCCAGTACTTC. Protein: CASSPTYQETQYF. V gene TRBV7-2 combines with J gene TRBJ2-5; D remains unclear. V lost 5 bases and J lost 2, with 9 bases in between. Germline V gives CDR1 SGHTA, CDR2 FQGNSA. This CDR3 region has 13 residues.

This sequence joins TRBV28 and TRBJ2-1; the D gene is possibly TRBD2 (6 bases). This CDR3 region has 15 residues. V lost 7 bases and J 3 bases, leaving 16 bases between the germline ends. Per germline, CDR1 MDHEN and CDR2 SYDVKM. As DNA, the CDR3 is TGTGCCAGCACCAATCAGGAGGGCTACTACAATGAGCAGTTCTTC. Protein: CASTNQEGYYNEQFF.